The clone carrying this T cell receptor (beta chain) was detected a few times. Antigen specificity is unknown. Regarding treatment: oral pan-JAK inhibitor, 5-10 mg twice daily. Punch biopsies of lesional scalp, plus peripheral blood, were taken from alopecia areata patients. This sample is part of a study of CD8+ T cells in alopecia areata. Study-level information: Tofacitinib was taken orally by treated patients, and the dose was 5 to 10 mg twice daily.

Study-level points and caveats: Among the top 100, expanded CD8+ clones, as well as scalp clonality, were significantly decreased by tofacitinib. Elevated clonality characterized lesional scalp relative to normal scalp, particularly in alopecia totalis/universalis.

Germline V gene data show CDR1 as MDHEN and CDR2 as SYDVKM. V lost 5 bases to trimming and J lost 0 bases, with 11 bases between them. This CDR3 has 14 amino acids. In each case, RNA was isolated and then reverse transcribed into cDNA as the sequencing template. Assay used: immunoSEQ multiplex PCR; TCRdb lists only in-frame clones, some missing. The data contain around 270,000 clones, about 62% of them singletons. The chain joins TRBV28 to TRBJ2-7; possible D gene TRBD2, 5 bases. This sequence was found in a human donor with alopecia areata. The sample was CD4+ T cells sorted from blood, taken at week 24, from a patient treated with tofacitinib. The CDR3 DNA sequence: TGTGCCAGCAGTCCCCCGGGGAGCTCCTACGAGCAGTACTTC. Amino acids: CASSPPGSSYEQYF.